Below are 23 T cell receptor beta chains sequenced from a single sample in a study of blood T cell repertoires in COVID-19. This table comes from immunoSEQ multiplex PCR, and its TCRdb copy is limited to in-frame clones, with some not included. The table shows over 70,000 clones, with approximately 82% occurring only once. The sample consisted of peripheral blood. Source of these receptors: a man aged 55 to 70 with acute or convalescent COVID-19.

V is TRBV6-5 and J is TRBJ2-3; 7 bases are a match to TRBD2. The CDR3 is made up of 13 amino acids. Per the germline V gene, CDR1 is MNHEY and CDR2 is SVGAGI. Unmatched junction bases numbered 3, after V lost 9 bases and J lost 0 bases. CDR3 residues: CARGGDSTDTQYF. The CDR3 nucleotides are TGTGCCAGGGGGGGGGATAGCACAGATACGCAGTATTTT.

The rearrangement links TRBV25-1 to TRBJ1-1; 8 positions match TRBD1. CDR1 is MGHDK, CDR2 SYGVNS, per germline. This CDR3 contains 13 residues. J gave up 6 bases and V 3 bases, and 3 bases lay outside the gene matches. The CDR3 protein is CASSDGQGAEAFF. DNA for the CDR3: TGTGCCAGCAGTGACGGACAGGGAGCTGAAGCTTTCTTT.

The chain couples TRBV5-8 to TRBJ1-6, with 7 bases aligning to TRBD1. The CDR3 covers 16 residues. The ends lost 4 bases at V and 9 bases at J; junction bases unmatched: 13. The V gene's germline CDR1 is SGHTS and CDR2 YDEGEE. CDR3 nucleotide sequence: TGTGCCAGCAGCCATGAAGGGGGCACCTGGGGTTCACCCCTCCACTTT. Residues: CASSHEGGTWGSPLHF.

The chain links TRBV7-2 to TRBJ2-3; 8 bases align to TRBD2. The CDR3 is 14 residues long. V was pared by 0 bases and J by 7 bases, with 3 bases of the junction left unmatched. The germline gives CDR1 SGHTA, CDR2 FQGNSA. The CDR3 is CASSLALAGNTQYF. Written as DNA, the CDR3 is TGTGCCAGCAGCTTAGCCTTAGCGGGGAATACGCAGTATTTT.

This rearrangement joins TRBV6-1 to TRBJ2-2, with D possibly being TRBD1 (5 bases). V was trimmed by 4 bases and J by 6 bases, leaving 18 bases between them. The CDR3 extends over 16 amino acids. Per the germline V gene, CDR1 is MNHNS and CDR2 is SASEGT. The CDR3 protein is CASSVESRVQAGELFF. In DNA, the CDR3 is TGTGCCAGCAGTGTAGAATCCCGGGTACAGGCCGGGGAGCTGTTTTTT.

The V call is TRBV30, the J call TRBJ1-3, with a possible D match to TRBD1 (5 bases). The CDR3 covers 13 residues. V lost 0 bases and J 7 bases, leaving 10 bases between the germline ends. The germline gives CDR1 GTSNPN, CDR2 SVGIG (reference sequence). In DNA, the CDR3 is TGTGCCTGGAGTGTAGAACAGGCTAACACCATATATTTT. Translating gives CAWSVEQANTIYF.

The chain recombines TRBV30 with TRBJ2-7, with D possibly matching TRBD1 (6 bases). This CDR3 comprises 14 residues. Germline V gives CDR1 GTSNPN, CDR2 SVGIG (reference sequence). V gave up 0 bases and J gave up 0 bases, with 9 bases separating them. The CDR3 spells CAWSVGDTSYEQYF. As DNA, the CDR3 is TGTGCCTGGAGTGTAGGGGACACCTCCTACGAGCAGTACTTC.

The rearrangement uses TRBV5-1 and TRBJ2-2, with D possibly being TRBD2 (5 bases). Germline V gene lookup returns CDR1 SGHRS and CDR2 YFSETQ. CDR3 length: 14 residues. V was cut by 0 bases and J by 6 bases, with 9 bases left in between. The CDR3: CASSLGELSGELFF. The CDR3 DNA sequence: TGCGCCAGCAGCTTGGGGGAGCTATCCGGGGAGCTGTTTTTT.

The chain uses TRBV4-3 and TRBJ1-6; 7 nucleotides match TRBD1. CDR1 and CDR2 from the germline V gene are LGHNA and YSLEER. With V trimmed by 0 bases and J by 10 bases, 9 bases remained unmatched. This CDR3 is 16 amino acids long. CDR3 nucleotide sequence: TGCGCCAGCAGCCAAGATAAAGGGGCAGGGGGGTCACCCCTCCACTTT. This translates into CASSQDKGAGGSPLHF.

The J gene is TRBJ1-2, the V gene TRBV29-1, with 7 bases fitting TRBD1. The CDR3 is made up of 13 amino acids. Germline assignment: CDR1 SQVTM and CDR2 ANQGSEA. The junction had 5 bases not matched to a gene; V was cut back by 3 bases and J by 4 bases. The CDR3 sequence is CSVDVQGGYGYTF. The CDR3, as DNA: TGCAGCGTTGATGTTCAGGGGGGCTATGGCTACACCTTC.

The V and J genes are TRBV28 and TRBJ1-2, with no clear D. Germline assignment: CDR1 MDHEN and CDR2 SYDVKM. V was clipped by 3 bases and J by 8 bases, with 7 bases between them. The CDR3 loop spans 11 amino acids. The CDR3 region has the DNA TGTGCCAGCAGTTTTGGTAGCGGCTACACCTTC. This encodes CASSFGSGYTF.

This clone was counted a few times. The chain is built from TRBV4-3 and TRBJ2-3; tentatively, D is TRBD2 (5 bases). Germline loops: CDR1 LGHNA, CDR2 YSLEER. The CDR3 loop spans 14 amino acids. Trimming pared 2 bases from V and 3 bases from J, leaving 9 bases between. The CDR3 protein is CASSQREGTDTQYF. For the CDR3, the DNA is TGCGCCAGCAGCCAACGGGAAGGGACAGATACGCAGTATTTT.

The CDR3 DNA sequence: TGTGCAAGTCGCTTTGGACTAGCGCGAATGGGAGATACGCAGTATTTT. Translated: CASRFGLARMGDTQYF. The chain employs TRBV12-2 and TRBJ2-3; TRBD2 is the table's D call and was not checked against the DNA. TRBV12-2 constitutes a pseudogene. This CDR3 is built from 16 residues.

V gene TRBV5-1 combines with J gene TRBJ1-1, with 9 bases lining up with TRBD1. The CDR3 loop spans 14 amino acids. Unmatched junction bases numbered 9, after V lost 5 bases and J lost 7 bases. The germline gives CDR1 SGHRS, CDR2 YFSETQ. DNA of the CDR3: TGCGCCAGCAGTGAACAGGGGGCGGTTGATGAAGCTTTCTTT. It is translated as CASSEQGAVDEAFF.

The rearrangement joins TRBV3-1 (or the pseudogene TRBV3-2) to TRBJ2-2, with 7 bases identical to TRBD2. The junction had 6 bases not matched to a gene; V was cut back by 0 bases and J by 5 bases. The CDR3 loop spans 16 amino acids. Germline values: CDR1 LGHDT, CDR2 YNNKEL (reference sequence). CDR3 amino acids: CASSQDPSGATGELFF. CDR3 nucleotides: TGTGCCAGCAGCCAAGATCCCAGCGGGGCAACCGGGGAGCTGTTTTTT.

The chain recombines TRBV19 with TRBJ2-5; D is possibly TRBD2 (6 bases). The germline V gene has CDR1 LNHDA and CDR2 SQIVND (reference sequence). The CDR3 runs to 15 residues. V lost 5 bases and J lost 4, with 17 bases in between. The DNA for the CDR3 is TGTGCCAGTAGTCGGGACTTCCCGGGGGTAGAGACCCAGTACTTC. Its translation is CASSRDFPGVETQYF.

The chain uses TRBV19 and TRBJ2-3; 7 positions match TRBD1. Trimming removed 5 bases from V and 6 bases from J; junction bases left unmatched: 11. Looked up from germline, CDR1 is LNHDA and CDR2 is SQIVND (reference sequence). This CDR3 comprises 15 residues. In DNA form, the CDR3 reads TGTGCCAGTAGTCCACAATCTACAGGGGCCGATACGCAGTATTTT. Translated: CASSPQSTGADTQYF.

This chain links TRBV4-1 with TRBJ2-5; TRBD2 matches 9 bases. The CDR3 covers 18 residues. V shed 2 bases and J 1 base; nucleotides not matched to a gene: 11. The germline V gene encodes CDR1 MGHRA and CDR2 YSYEKL. CDR3 sequence: CASSQFPKASGVQETQYF. CDR3 in DNA: TGCGCCAGCAGCCAATTCCCTAAGGCTAGCGGGGTCCAAGAGACCCAGTACTTC.

This clone was recorded a few times. V gene TRBV7-2 combines with J gene TRBJ1-1; 7 bases are a match to TRBD1. The CDR3 runs 15 residues. V shed 1 base and J 2 bases; nucleotides not matched to a gene: 4. CDR1 is SGHTA and CDR2 is FQGNSA in the germline V gene. CDR3 sequence: CASSLGDSKNTEAFF. In nucleotides, the CDR3 is TGTGCCAGCAGCTTAGGGGACAGCAAAAACACTGAAGCTTTCTTT.

This chain links TRBV6-2 or TRBV6-3 with TRBJ2-1, with D unresolved. With 5 bases removed from V and 8 bases from J, the gap between germline ends came to 7 bases. Germline CDR1 MNHEY, CDR2 SVGEGT. This CDR3 region has 11 residues. The CDR3 loop reads CASSPGHEQFF. The CDR3 DNA reads as TGTGCCAGCAGTCCAGGTCATGAGCAGTTCTTC.

The rearrangement links TRBV27 to TRBJ2-6; the D gene is possibly TRBD1 (6 bases). V lost 7 bases, J lost 4 bases, and 8 bases lay in between. The CDR3 is 13 amino acids. Germline CDR1 is MNHEY and CDR2 is SMNVEV (reference sequence). The CDR3 DNA sequence: TGTGCCAGCAAGGGGACAGGGGCCAACGTCCTGACTTTC. It is translated as CASKGTGANVLTF.

The rearrangement uses TRBV7-9 and TRBJ1-2; D possibly corresponds to TRBD1 (6 bases). This CDR3 is 13 amino acids long. Trimming left V 5 bases short and J 3 bases short, with 10 bases between. The germline V gene has CDR1 SEHNR and CDR2 FQNEAQ (reference sequence). CDR3 DNA: TGTGCCAGCAGCGCAACAGGGTACTATGGCTACACCTTC. Protein product: CASSATGYYGYTF. Variable domain in full (rest from reference TRBV7-9 and TRBJ1-2): DTGVSQNPRHKITKRGQNVTFRCDPISEHNRLYWYRQTLGQGPEFLTYFQNEAQLEKSRLLSDRFSAERPKGSFSTLEIQRTEQGDSAMYLCASSATGYYGYTFGSGTRLTVV.

The gene calls are TRBV3-1 (or the pseudogene TRBV3-2) and TRBJ1-3, with unresolved D. The CDR3 length is 11 residues. V lost 4 bases and J 4 bases, leaving 2 bases between the germline ends. Germline V gene sequence: CDR1 LGHDT, CDR2 YNNKEL (reference sequence). The CDR3 bases are TGTGCCAGCAGCCCAGGAAACACCATATATTTT. This sequence encodes CASSPGNTIYF.